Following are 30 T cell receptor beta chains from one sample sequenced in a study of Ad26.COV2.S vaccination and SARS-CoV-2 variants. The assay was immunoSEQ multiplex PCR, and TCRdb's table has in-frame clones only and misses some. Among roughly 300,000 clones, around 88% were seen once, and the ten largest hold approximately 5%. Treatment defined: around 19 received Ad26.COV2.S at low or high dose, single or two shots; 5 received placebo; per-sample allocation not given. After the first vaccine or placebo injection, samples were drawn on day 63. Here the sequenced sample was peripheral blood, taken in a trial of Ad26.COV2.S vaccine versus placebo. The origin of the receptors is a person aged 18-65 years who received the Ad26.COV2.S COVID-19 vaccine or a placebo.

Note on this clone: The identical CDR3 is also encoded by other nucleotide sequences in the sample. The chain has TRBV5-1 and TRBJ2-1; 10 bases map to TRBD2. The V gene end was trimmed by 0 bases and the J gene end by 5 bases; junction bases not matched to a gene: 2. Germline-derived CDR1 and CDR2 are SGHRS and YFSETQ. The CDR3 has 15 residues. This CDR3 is CASSLGLAGDNEQFF. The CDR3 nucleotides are TGCGCCAGCAGCTTGGGGCTAGCGGGAGACAATGAGCAGTTCTTC.

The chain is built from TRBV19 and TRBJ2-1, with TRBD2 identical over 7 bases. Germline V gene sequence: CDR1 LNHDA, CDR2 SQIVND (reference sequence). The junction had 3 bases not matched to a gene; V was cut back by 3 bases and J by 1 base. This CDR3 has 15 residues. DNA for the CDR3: TGTGCCAGTAGTATCGCTAGCGGATCCTACAATGAGCAGTTCTTC. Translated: CASSIASGSYNEQFF.

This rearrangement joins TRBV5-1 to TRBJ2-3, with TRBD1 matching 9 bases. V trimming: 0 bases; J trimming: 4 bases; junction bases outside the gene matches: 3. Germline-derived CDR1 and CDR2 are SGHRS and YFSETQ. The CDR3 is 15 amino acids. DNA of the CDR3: TGCGCCAGCAGCTTGGACAGGGGGCTTTCAGATACGCAGTATTTT. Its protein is CASSLDRGLSDTQYF.

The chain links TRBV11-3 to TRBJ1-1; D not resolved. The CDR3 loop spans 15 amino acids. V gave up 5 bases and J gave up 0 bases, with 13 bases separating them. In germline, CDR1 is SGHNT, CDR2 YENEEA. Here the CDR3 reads CASSPGGVMNTEAFF. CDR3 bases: TGTGCCAGCAGCCCTGGTGGGGTAATGAACACTGAAGCTTTCTTT. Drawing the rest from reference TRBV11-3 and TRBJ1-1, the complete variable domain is EAGVVQSPRYKIIEKKQPVAFWCNPISGHNTLYWYLQNLGQGPELLIRYENEEAVDDSQLPKDRFSAERLKGVDSTLKIQPAELGDSAVYLCASSPGGVMNTEAFFGQGTRLTVV.

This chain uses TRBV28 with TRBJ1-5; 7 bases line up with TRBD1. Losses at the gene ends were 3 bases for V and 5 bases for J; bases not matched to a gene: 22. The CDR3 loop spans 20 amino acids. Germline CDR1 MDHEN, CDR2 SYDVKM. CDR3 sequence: CASSFLTHIKADRADQPQHF. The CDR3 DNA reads TGTGCCAGCAGTTTTTTGACCCACATTAAGGCAGACAGGGCGGATCAGCCCCAGCATTTT.

CDR3: CASSPLDFSGANVLTF. The CDR3, as DNA: TGTGCCAGCAGTCCCCTTGACTTCTCTGGGGCCAACGTCCTGACTTTC. J is TRBJ2-6 and V is TRBV27; D uncertain. Germline V lookup: CDR1 MNHEY, CDR2 SMNVEV (reference sequence). Trimming shortened V by 5 bases and J by 0 bases, and 11 bases separated the two germline ends. CDR3 size: 16 residues.

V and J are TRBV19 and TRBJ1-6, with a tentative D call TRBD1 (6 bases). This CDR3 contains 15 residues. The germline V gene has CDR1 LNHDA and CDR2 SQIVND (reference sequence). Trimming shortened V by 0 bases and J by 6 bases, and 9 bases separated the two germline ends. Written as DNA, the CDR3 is TGTGCCAGTAGTATAGATCGGACAGTTAATTCACCCCTCCACTTT. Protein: CASSIDRTVNSPLHF.

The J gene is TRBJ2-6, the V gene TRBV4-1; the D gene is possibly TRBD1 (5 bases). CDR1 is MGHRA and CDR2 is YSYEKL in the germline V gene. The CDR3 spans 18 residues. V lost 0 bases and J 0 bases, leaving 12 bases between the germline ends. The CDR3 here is CASSQDAGKFSGANVLTF. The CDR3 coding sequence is TGCGCCAGCAGCCAAGATGCAGGGAAATTCTCTGGGGCCAACGTCCTGACTTTC.

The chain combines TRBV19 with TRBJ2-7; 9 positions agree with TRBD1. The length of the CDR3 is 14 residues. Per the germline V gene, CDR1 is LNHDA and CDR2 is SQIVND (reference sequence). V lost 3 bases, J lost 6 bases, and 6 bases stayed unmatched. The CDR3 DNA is TGTGCCAGTAGTATTGGGACAGGGTCAGGCGAGCAGTACTTC. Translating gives CASSIGTGSGEQYF.

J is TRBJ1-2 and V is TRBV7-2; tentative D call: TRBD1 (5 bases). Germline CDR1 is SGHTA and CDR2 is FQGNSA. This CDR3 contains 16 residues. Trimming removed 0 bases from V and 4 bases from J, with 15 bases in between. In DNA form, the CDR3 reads TGTGCCAGCAGCTTAGCGGGGCAGGGAGCGGCCTATGGCTACACCTTC. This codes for CASSLAGQGAAYGYTF.

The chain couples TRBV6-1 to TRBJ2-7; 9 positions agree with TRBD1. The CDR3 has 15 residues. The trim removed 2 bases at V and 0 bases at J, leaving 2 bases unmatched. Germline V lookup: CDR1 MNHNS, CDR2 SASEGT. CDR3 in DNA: TGTGCCAGCAGTGAAAACAGGGGGCACTCCTACGAGCAGTACTTC. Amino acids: CASSENRGHSYEQYF.

CDR3 amino acids: CASSLGGGALYYEQYF. CDR3 coding DNA: TGTGCCAGCAGCTTGGGCGGGGGGGCCTTATACTACGAGCAGTACTTC. V usage is TRBV5-6 and J usage is TRBJ2-7, with 9 bases fitting TRBD2. With 0 bases clipped from V and 3 bases from J, the junction kept 7 bases outside the gene matches. The CDR3 has 16 amino acids. CDR1 and CDR2 (germline): SGHDT, YYEEEE.

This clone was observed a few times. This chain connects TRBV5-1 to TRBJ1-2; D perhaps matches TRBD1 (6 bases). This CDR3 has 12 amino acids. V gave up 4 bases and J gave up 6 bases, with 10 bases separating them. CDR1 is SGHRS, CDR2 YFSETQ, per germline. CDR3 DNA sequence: TGCGCCAGCAGCATCGGACAGAATGGCTACACCTTC. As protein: CASSIGQNGYTF.

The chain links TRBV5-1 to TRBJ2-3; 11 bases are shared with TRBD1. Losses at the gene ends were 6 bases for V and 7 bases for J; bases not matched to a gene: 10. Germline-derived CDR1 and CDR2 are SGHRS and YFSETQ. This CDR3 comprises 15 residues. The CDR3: CASTSGQGVVNTQYF. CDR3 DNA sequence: TGCGCCAGCACCTCGGGACAGGGGGTGGTTAATACGCAGTATTTT.

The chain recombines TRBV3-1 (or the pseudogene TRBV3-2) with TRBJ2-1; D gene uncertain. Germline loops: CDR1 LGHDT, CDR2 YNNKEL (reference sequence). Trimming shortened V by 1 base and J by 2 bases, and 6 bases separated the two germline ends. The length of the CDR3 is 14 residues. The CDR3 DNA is TGTGCCAGCAGCCAAGCAGTCACCTACAATGAGCAGTTCTTC. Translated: CASSQAVTYNEQFF.

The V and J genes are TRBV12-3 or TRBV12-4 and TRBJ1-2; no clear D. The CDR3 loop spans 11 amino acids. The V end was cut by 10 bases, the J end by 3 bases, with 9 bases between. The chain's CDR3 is CATNLHYGYTF. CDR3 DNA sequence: TGTGCCACCAACCTTCACTATGGCTACACCTTC.

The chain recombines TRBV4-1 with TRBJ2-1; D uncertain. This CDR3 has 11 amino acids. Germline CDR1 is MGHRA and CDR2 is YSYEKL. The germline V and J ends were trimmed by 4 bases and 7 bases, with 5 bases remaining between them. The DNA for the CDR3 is TGCGCCAGCAGCCGTAGGAATGAGCAGTTCTTC. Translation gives CASSRRNEQFF.

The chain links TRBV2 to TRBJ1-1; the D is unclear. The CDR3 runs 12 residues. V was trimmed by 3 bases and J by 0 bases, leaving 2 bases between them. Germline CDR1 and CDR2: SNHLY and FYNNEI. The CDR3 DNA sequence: TGTGCCAGCAGTGAGATGAACACTGAAGCTTTCTTT. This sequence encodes CASSEMNTEAFF.

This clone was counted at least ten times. The CDR3 here is CASSSRDRGFNTEAFF. As DNA, the CDR3 is TGTGCCAGCAGTTCCCGGGACAGGGGATTTAACACTGAAGCTTTCTTT. This sequence joins TRBV6-6 and TRBJ1-1; the match to TRBD1 covers 10 bases. Germline loops: CDR1 MNHNY, CDR2 SVGAGI (reference sequence). CDR3 length equals 16 residues. The ends lost 4 bases at V and 2 bases at J; junction bases unmatched: 7.

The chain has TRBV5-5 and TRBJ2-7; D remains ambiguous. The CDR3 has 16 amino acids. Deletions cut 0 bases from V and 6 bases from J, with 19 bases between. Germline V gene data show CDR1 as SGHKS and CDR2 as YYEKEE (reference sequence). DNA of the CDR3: TGTGCCAGCAGCTTGGCCCACCAGGCACGTACCTCCGAGCAGTACTTC. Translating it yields CASSLAHQARTSEQYF.

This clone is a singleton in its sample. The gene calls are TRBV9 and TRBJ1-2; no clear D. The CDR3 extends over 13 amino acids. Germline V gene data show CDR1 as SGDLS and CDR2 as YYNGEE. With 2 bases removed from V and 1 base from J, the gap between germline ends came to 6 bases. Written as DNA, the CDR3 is TGTGCCAGCAGCGTTCAGAGTAACTATGGCTACACCTTC. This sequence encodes CASSVQSNYGYTF.

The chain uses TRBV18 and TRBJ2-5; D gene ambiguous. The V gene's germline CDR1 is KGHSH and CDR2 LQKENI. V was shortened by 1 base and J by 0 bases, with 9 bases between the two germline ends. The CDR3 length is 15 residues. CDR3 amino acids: CASSPRSEYQETQYF. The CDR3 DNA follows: TGTGCCAGCTCACCACGTTCGGAGTACCAAGAGACCCAGTACTTC. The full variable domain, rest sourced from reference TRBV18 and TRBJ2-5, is NAGVMQNPRHLVRRRGQEARLRCSPMKGHSHVYWYRQLPEEGLKFMVYLQKENIIDESGMPKERFSAEFPKEGPSILRIQQVVRGDSAAYFCASSPRSEYQETQYFGPGTRLLVL.

In DNA, the CDR3 is TGTGCCAGCAGCTTAGCCGGCGGACTAGGCCCAGAGACCCAGTACTTC. Amino acids: CASSLAGGLGPETQYF. J is TRBJ2-5 and V is TRBV7-9, with 7 bases fitting TRBD2. J was trimmed by 4 bases and V by 0 bases; bases with no gene match: 8. Germline assignment: CDR1 SEHNR and CDR2 FQNEAQ (reference sequence). CDR3 length equals 16 residues. The full variable domain, completed using reference TRBV7-9 and TRBJ2-5, is DTGVSQNPRHKITKRGQNVTFRCDPISEHNRLYWYRQTLGQGPEFLTYFQNEAQLEKSRLLSDRFSAERPKGSFSTLEIQRTEQGDSAMYLCASSLAGGLGPETQYFGPGTRLLVL.

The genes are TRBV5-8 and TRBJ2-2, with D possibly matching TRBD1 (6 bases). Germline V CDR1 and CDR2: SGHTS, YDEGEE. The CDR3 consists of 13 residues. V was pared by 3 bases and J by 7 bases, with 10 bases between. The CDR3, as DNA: TGTGCCAGCAGCTCAAACAGGGTCGGGGAGCTGTTTTTT. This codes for CASSSNRVGELFF. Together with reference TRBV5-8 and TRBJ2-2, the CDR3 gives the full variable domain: EAGVTQSPTHLIKTRGQQATLRCSPISGHTSVYWYQQALGLGLQFLLWYDEGEERNRGNFPPRFSGRQFPNYSSELNVNALELEDSALYLCASSSNRVGELFFGEGSRLTVL.

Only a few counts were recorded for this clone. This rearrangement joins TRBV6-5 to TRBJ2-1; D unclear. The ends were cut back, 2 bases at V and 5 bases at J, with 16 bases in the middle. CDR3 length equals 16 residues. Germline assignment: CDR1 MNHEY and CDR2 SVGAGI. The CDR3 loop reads CASSYGDNGVDNEQFF. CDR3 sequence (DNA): TGTGCCAGCAGTTACGGTGACAACGGCGTCGACAATGAGCAGTTCTTC.

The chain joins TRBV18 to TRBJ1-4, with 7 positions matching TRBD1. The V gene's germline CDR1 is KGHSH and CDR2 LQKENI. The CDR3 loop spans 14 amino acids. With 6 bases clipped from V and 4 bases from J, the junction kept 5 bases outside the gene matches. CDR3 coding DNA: TGTGCCAGCTCTCCGGGACAGTATAATGAAAAACTGTTTTTT. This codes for CASSPGQYNEKLFF.

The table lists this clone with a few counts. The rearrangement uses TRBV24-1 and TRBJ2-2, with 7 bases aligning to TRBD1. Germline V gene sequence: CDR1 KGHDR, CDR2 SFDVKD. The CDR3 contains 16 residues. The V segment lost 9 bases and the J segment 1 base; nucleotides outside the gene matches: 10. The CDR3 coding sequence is TGTGCCACCTCCACGACGGCAGGGGGGAACACCGGGGAGCTGTTTTTT. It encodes CATSTTAGGNTGELFF.

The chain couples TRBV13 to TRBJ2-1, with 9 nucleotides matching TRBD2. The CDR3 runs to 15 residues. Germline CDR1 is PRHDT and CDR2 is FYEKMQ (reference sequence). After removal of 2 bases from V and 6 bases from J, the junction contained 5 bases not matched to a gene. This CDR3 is CASSLYGGRGNEQFF. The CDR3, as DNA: TGTGCCAGCAGCTTATACGGCGGGAGGGGCAATGAGCAGTTCTTC. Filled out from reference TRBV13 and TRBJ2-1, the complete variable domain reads AAGVIQSPRHLIKEKRETATLKCYPIPRHDTVYWYQQGPGQDPQFLISFYEKMQSDKGSIPDRFSAQQFSDYHSELNMSSLELGDSALYFCASSLYGGRGNEQFFGPGTRLTVL.

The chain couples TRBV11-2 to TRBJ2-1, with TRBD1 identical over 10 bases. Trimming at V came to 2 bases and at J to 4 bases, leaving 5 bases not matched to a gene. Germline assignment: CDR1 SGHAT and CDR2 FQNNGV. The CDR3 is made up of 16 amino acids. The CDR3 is CASSLTGTGVYNEQFF. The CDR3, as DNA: TGTGCCAGCAGCTTAACCGGGACAGGGGTATACAATGAGCAGTTCTTC.

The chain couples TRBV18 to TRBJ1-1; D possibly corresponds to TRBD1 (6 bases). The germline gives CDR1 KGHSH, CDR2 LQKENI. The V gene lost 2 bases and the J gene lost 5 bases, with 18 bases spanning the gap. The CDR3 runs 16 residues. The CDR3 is CASSPIISQGLTEAFF. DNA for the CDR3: TGTGCCAGCTCACCAATTATCTCACAGGGACTTACTGAAGCTTTCTTT.